The rows below give T cell receptor beta chains drawn from one sample of a study of blood T cell repertoires in COVID-19. TCRdb keeps only in-frame clones here, not all; method: immunoSEQ multiplex PCR. The table shows just under 20,000 clones, with around nine tenths occurring only once. Sequencing input: peripheral blood. The source of these receptors is a human donor with active COVID-19. The donor label of this sample is uncertain. The CDR3 runs from the conserved cysteine through the conserved F or W. The D gene is left open where the match is weak. Only part of the rows carry a size: once, few, many, or a class if the clone is expanded.

D gene	V gene	J gene	clone size	CDR3 DNA	CDR3 protein
NA	TRBV5-1	TRBJ2-2	NA	TGCGCCAGCAGCTTGACGGGGAGGACGAACACCGGGGAGCTGTTTTTT	CASSLTGRTNTGELFF
NA	TRBV27	TRBJ1-5	medium-sized	TGTGCCAGCAGTTCCCATAGCAATCAGCCCCAGCATTTT	CASSSHSNQPQHF
TRBD1	TRBV7-2	TRBJ2-3	NA	TGTGCCAGCAGCTTAGACAGGGGTAGGGATACGCAGTATTTT	CASSLDRGRDTQYF
TRBD2	TRBV7-3	TRBJ2-3	NA	TGTGCCAGCAGCAACGGACTAGCGGGAGTAGATACGCAGTATTTT	CASSNGLAGVDTQYF
NA	TRBV3-1/TRBV3-2	TRBJ2-1	NA	TGTGCCAGCAGCCCAGGACAGAGCTTTTTACCGGAGCAGTTCTTC	CASSPGQSFLPEQFF
NA	TRBV5-1	TRBJ2-7	NA	TGCGCCAGCAGCTTGGCCCCAGCCTACGAGCAGTACTTC	CASSLAPAYEQYF
TRBD1	TRBV10-3	TRBJ1-1	few	TGTGCCACTAGACAGGGGAACACTGAAGCTTTCTTT	CATRQGNTEAFF
TRBD2	TRBV19	TRBJ2-1	NA	TGTGCCAGCCACGCGGGACTAGGAGGCGATGAGCAGTTCTTC	CASHAGLGGDEQFF
NA	TRBV20-1	TRBJ2-1	NA	TGCAGTGCTGATTACTTACGAAGGCAGTTCTTC	CSADYLRRQFF
TRBD1	TRBV30	TRBJ2-3	NA	TGTGCCTGGAGGCCCCCGGGACAGGGGGTCCCAGATACGCAGTATTTT	CAWRPPGQGVPDTQYF
NA	TRBV5-1	TRBJ2-3	NA	TGCGCCAGCAGCTCGGCAGGGAGCACAGATACGCAGTATTTT	CASSSAGSTDTQYF
TRBD2	TRBV7-9	TRBJ2-1	NA	TGTGCCAGCAGCCCGGCGGGACTAGCCTACAATGAGCAGTTCTTC	CASSPAGLAYNEQFF
NA	TRBV7-3	TRBJ2-1	NA	TGTGCCAGCAGCACTACAGGAAGCAATGAGCAGTTCTTC	CASSTTGSNEQFF
NA	TRBV5-5	TRBJ1-3	NA	TGTGCCAGCAGCTTGGGCAGGGCAGGAAACACCATATATTTT	CASSLGRAGNTIYF
NA	TRBV4-1	TRBJ2-1	NA	TGCGCCAGCAGCCAAGAAGGGAGGGGGAGTTTACGCTCCTACAATGAGCAGTTCTTC	CASSQEGRGSLRSYNEQFF
TRBD2	TRBV18	TRBJ2-2	NA	TGTGCCAGCTCCGATACACTAGCGGCGAACACCGGGGAGCTGTTTTTT	CASSDTLAANTGELFF
NA	TRBV7-9	TRBJ1-5	NA	TGTGCCAGCAGCTTAGGGGCAGGGTATAGTCAGCCCCAGCATTTT	CASSLGAGYSQPQHF
TRBD1	TRBV9	TRBJ2-5	NA	TGTGCCAGCAGCCCCGGGACAGGGGTATCGGAGACCCAGTACTTC	CASSPGTGVSETQYF
TRBD1	TRBV29-1	TRBJ2-7	NA	TGCAGCGGGGGACAGCTCTACGAGCAGTACTTC	CSGGQLYEQYF
TRBD2	TRBV9	TRBJ2-3	once	TGTGCCAGCAGCGTAGAGACGGGGGGATGGGCAGATACGCAGTATTTT	CASSVETGGWADTQYF
TRBD2	TRBV5-1	TRBJ2-1	once	TGCGCCAGCAGCTCTGGGGGGAGAGCGGGGCTAAATGAGCAGTTCTTC	CASSSGGRAGLNEQFF
NA	TRBV7-3	TRBJ2-2	NA	TGTGCCAGCAGCTCAGACACCGGGGAGCTGTTTTTT	CASSSDTGELFF
NA	TRBV28	TRBJ2-1	NA	TGTGCCAGCCACCCAGCGACTAACCACAATGAGCAGTTCTTC	CASHPATNHNEQFF
NA	TRBV6-5	TRBJ1-6	NA	TGTGCCAGCGGGGCAGGGTTGAGTTCGCCCCTCCACTTT	CASGAGLSSPLHF
TRBD2	TRBV5-1	TRBJ2-7	NA	TGCGCCAGCAGCAGCGGGACTAGGTCCCCCGAGCAGTACTTC	CASSSGTRSPEQYF
NA	TRBV5-1	TRBJ1-5	NA	TGCGCCAGCAGCTTGGCGGTGAATCAGCCCCAGCATTTT	CASSLAVNQPQHF
NA	TRBV7-2	TRBJ2-5	NA	TGTGCCAGCAGCCAGGCGGGGGCACAAGGGGCCCAGTACTTC	CASSQAGAQGAQYF
NA	TRBV7-6	TRBJ1-3	NA	TGTGCCAGCAGCTTAGCGGACACCGCTGGAAACACCATATATTTT	CASSLADTAGNTIYF
TRBD2	TRBV7-9	TRBJ2-7	NA	TGTGCCAGCAGCACCGTTAGCGGGTTCTCCTACGAGCAGTACTTC	CASSTVSGFSYEQYF
NA	TRBV19	TRBJ1-4	NA	TGTGCCAGTAGTATTCTCAGCGGTGGAACTAATGAAAAACTGTTTTTT	CASSILSGGTNEKLFF
NA	TRBV11-2	TRBJ2-2	NA	TGTGCCAGCAGCTCAAAGGGGGTGGTAGTAGGTACCGGGGAGCTGTTTTTT	CASSSKGVVVGTGELFF
NA	TRBV7-2	TRBJ2-3	NA	TGTGCCAGCAGCTTAGACGCACAGATCACAGATACGCAGTATTTT	CASSLDAQITDTQYF
TRBD2	TRBV15	TRBJ2-7	NA	TGTGCCACCAGCAGGAGCGGGGGGGAGGGTATTTACGAGCAGTACTTC	CATSRSGGEGIYEQYF
NA	TRBV30	TRBJ2-5	NA	TGTGCCTGGAGTATTCAACAAGAGACCCAGTACTTC	CAWSIQQETQYF
TRBD2	TRBV11-3	TRBJ2-1	NA	TGTGCCAGCAGCTCAAACATCCTAGCGGCGGGGTACAATGAGCAGTTCTTC	CASSSNILAAGYNEQFF
NA	TRBV7-9	TRBJ2-1	NA	TGTGCCAGCAGCCGTAACTCCTACAATGAGCAGTTCTTC	CASSRNSYNEQFF
NA	TRBV19	TRBJ1-6	NA	TGTGCCAGTAGTATTCAAGGGGCAAATTCACCCCTCCACTTT	CASSIQGANSPLHF
TRBD2	TRBV3-1/TRBV3-2	TRBJ2-1	NA	TGTGCCAGCAGCCATCCCCCCGGAGCGGGAGTGGAAAATGAGCAGTTCTTC	CASSHPPGAGVENEQFF
NA	TRBV12-3/TRBV12-4	TRBJ1-5	NA	TGTGCCAGCAGTGGACAGTTCAATCAGCCCCAGCATTTT	CASSGQFNQPQHF
TRBD1	TRBV7-9	TRBJ2-7	NA	TGTGCCAGCAGCATTTTTGGGACAGGGGCCCACGAGCAGTACTTC	CASSIFGTGAHEQYF
TRBD2	TRBV15	TRBJ2-7	NA	TGTGCCACCAGCAGAGAGGGGACTAGCGCTTCCTACGAGCAGTACTTC	CATSREGTSASYEQYF
NA	TRBV29-1	TRBJ2-3	once	TGCAGCGTTGGGGCTAGCGATGGTGATACGCAGTATTTT	CSVGASDGDTQYF
NA	TRBV9	TRBJ2-2	NA	TGTGCCAGCAGCGTAGTTCAAAACACCGGGGAGCTGTTTTTT	CASSVVQNTGELFF
TRBD2	TRBV27	TRBJ2-3	NA	TGTGCCAGCAGTTCCGGGACTAGCGGGAGTGGTGCAGATACGCAGTATTTT	CASSSGTSGSGADTQYF
TRBD2	TRBV28	TRBJ2-2	NA	TGTGCCAGCAGTTTCCCGGCGGGAGCATACACCGGGGAGCTGTTTTTT	CASSFPAGAYTGELFF
NA	TRBV7-9	TRBJ2-7	NA	TGTGCCAGCAGCTTAACAGCATTCTACGAGCAGTACTTC	CASSLTAFYEQYF
NA	TRBV7-9	TRBJ2-7	few	TGTGCCAGCAGCTTAGCTTCGGGGATTCGGTACTTC	CASSLASGIRYF
NA	TRBV7-9	TRBJ1-6	NA	TGTGCCAGCAGCTTTAATTCTTTGAGGCCCCACTTT	CASSFNSLRPHF